A single sample gave rise to the 30 T cell receptor beta chains below, sequenced in a study of cytomegalovirus exposure and HLA in healthy donors. A multiplex PCR was run with 60 Vbeta primers and 13 Jbeta primers. Sequenced by immunoSEQ multiplex PCR; TCRdb stores in-frame clones only, minus some. The sample holds more than 55,000 clones, around 83% seen once. Material: PBMCs. Every receptor here comes from a human donor in good health.

This chain connects TRBV15 to TRBJ1-3, with no clear D. This CDR3 has 15 residues. V gave up 4 bases and J gave up 0 bases, with 10 bases separating them. Germline V gene sequence: CDR1 LNHNV, CDR2 YYDKDF (reference sequence). CDR3 sequence: CATSIGRSSGNTIYF. CDR3 in DNA: TGTGCCACCAGCATAGGAAGGAGCTCTGGAAACACCATATATTTT.

In DNA, the CDR3 is TGTGCCAGCAGCAAACTTTCCTCCTACGGGCAGTACTTC. Amino acids: CASSKLSSYGQYF. The genes are TRBV21-1 and TRBJ2-7; TRBD2 is taken as the D call from the table, unchecked against the DNA. TRBV21-1 corresponds to a pseudogene. The CDR3 consists of 13 residues.

This clone was seen just once. CDR3 loop: CASASGTGAYEQYF. DNA of the CDR3: TGTGCCAGCGCTTCGGGTACAGGGGCCTACGAGCAGTACTTC. The genes are TRBV6-5 and TRBJ2-7, with TRBD1 matching 7 bases. Per germline, CDR1 MNHEY and CDR2 SVGAGI. V trimming: 8 bases; J trimming: 2 bases; junction bases outside the gene matches: 9. This CDR3 comprises 14 residues.

A few counts support this clone. The chain has TRBV5-8 and TRBJ2-2, with D possibly TRBD1 on 5 matching bases. Trimming stripped 3 bases from V and 5 bases from J, with 8 bases between. Germline CDR1 is SGHTS and CDR2 is YDEGEE. The CDR3 has 13 amino acids. The CDR3 nucleotides are TGTGCCAGCAGCTCGCAGGGTACCGGGGAGCTGTTTTTT. Amino acids: CASSSQGTGELFF.

This chain links TRBV25-1 with TRBJ2-3, with 7 bases aligning to TRBD2. V lost 5 bases to trimming and J lost 4 bases; unmatched junction nucleotides: 6. Germline assignment: CDR1 MGHDK and CDR2 SYGVNS. The CDR3 runs to 14 residues. CDR3 residues: CASSTGRSSDTQYF. In DNA, the CDR3 is TGTGCCAGCAGTACCGGGAGGTCGTCAGATACGCAGTATTTT.

The rearrangement joins TRBV7-3 to TRBJ2-1, with 13 bases fitting TRBD2. With V trimmed by 5 bases and J by 10 bases, 11 bases remained unmatched. CDR3 length equals 16 residues. Germline CDR1 is SGHTA and CDR2 is FQGTGA. CDR3 amino acids: CASSAYKGLAGNEQFF. Here the CDR3 DNA reads TGTGCCAGCAGCGCTTATAAGGGACTAGCGGGGAACGAGCAGTTCTTC.

This chain uses TRBV5-4 with TRBJ2-1; D ambiguous. In germline, CDR1 is SGHNT, CDR2 YYREEE (reference sequence). Deletions cut 1 base from V and 8 bases from J, with 16 bases between. The CDR3 length is 15 residues. This CDR3 reads CASSLSQDSLDEQFF. The CDR3 coding sequence is TGTGCCAGCAGCTTGTCCCAGGATTCTCTCGATGAGCAGTTCTTC.

As concerns this clone: The junction differs from germline at one of its ends, possibly a read error. The chain uses TRBV10-1 and TRBJ2-1; tentatively, D is TRBD2 (5 bases). The germline V gene encodes CDR1 WNHNN and CDR2 SYGVQD (reference sequence). The CDR3 extends over 17 amino acids. The CDR3 region is CASSESNYGNGYNGQFF. The CDR3 coding sequence is TGCGCCAGCAGTGAGTCGAATTACGGGAACGGGTACAATGGGCAGTTCTTC.

The rearrangement links TRBV6-4 to TRBJ1-5; D remains unclear. The CDR3 is 13 amino acids. Germline loops: CDR1 MRHNA, CDR2 SNTAGT. V lost 3 bases to trimming and J lost 3 bases, with 6 bases between them. CDR3 bases: TGTGCCAGCAGTGAACAGATCAATCAGCCCCAGCATTTT. Amino acids: CASSEQINQPQHF.

The genes are TRBV4-1 and TRBJ1-3; no clear D gene. The CDR3 is made up of 17 amino acids. Trimming left V 0 bases short and J 0 bases short, with 12 bases between. Germline V gives CDR1 MGHRA, CDR2 YSYEKL. DNA for the CDR3: TGCGCCAGCAGCCAAGATAGCGGCAAGAGCTCTGGAAACACCATATATTTT. Translated: CASSQDSGKSSGNTIYF.

On this clone itself: Other DNA sequences in the same sample also yield this CDR3. The chain has TRBV5-1 and TRBJ2-5; D is possibly TRBD1 (6 bases). The CDR3 sequence is 13 residues long. Germline V CDR1 and CDR2: SGHRS, YFSETQ. V was pared by 0 bases and J by 4 bases, with 7 bases between. CDR3 coding DNA: TGCGCCAGCAGCTTGGGCAGGGGAGAGACCCAGTACTTC. This codes for CASSLGRGETQYF.

This chain joins TRBV5-1 and TRBJ1-1; maybe TRBD1 (6 bases). The germline CDR1 and CDR2 sequences are SGHRS and YFSETQ. This CDR3 contains 14 residues. Trimming shortened V by 1 base and J by 7 bases, and 14 bases separated the two germline ends. Here the CDR3 reads CASSLSRDTVEAFF. CDR3 DNA: TGCGCCAGCAGCTTGTCCCGGGACACAGTTGAAGCTTTCTTT.

The chain has TRBV20-1 and TRBJ1-2; unclear D gene. This CDR3 is built from 11 residues. Germline CDR1 and CDR2: DFQATT and SNEGSKA (reference sequence). The V end was cut by 3 bases, the J end by 4 bases, with 6 bases between. The DNA of the CDR3 is TGCAGTGCTAGGCTGAGCTATGGCTACACCTTC. Protein: CSARLSYGYTF.

This chain links TRBV5-1 with TRBJ2-3; 9 nucleotides line up with TRBD2. The V gene end was trimmed by 0 bases and the J gene end by 1 base; junction bases not matched to a gene: 3. Germline-derived CDR1 and CDR2 are SGHRS and YFSETQ. The CDR3 spans 16 residues. DNA of the CDR3: TGCGCCAGCAGCTTGGTAGTAGCGGGGGGCACAGATACGCAGTATTTT. It encodes CASSLVVAGGTDTQYF.

This chain connects TRBV7-6 to TRBJ1-4; 7 bases fit TRBD1. In germline, CDR1 is SGHVS, CDR2 FNYEAQ. The CDR3 covers 16 residues. V lost 8 bases to trimming and J lost 8 bases; unmatched junction nucleotides: 17. DNA of the CDR3: TGTGCCAGCGGCGGGGACAGTGGTGTAGGCGCGGAAAAACTGTTTTTT. Its protein is CASGGDSGVGAEKLFF.

This clone was observed a single time. The chain uses TRBV5-8 and TRBJ2-1; a weak D match, TRBD1 (5 bases). The germline gives CDR1 SGHTS, CDR2 YDEGEE. This CDR3 contains 13 residues. Between the trimmed V and J ends, which lost 5 bases and 4 bases, there was a span of 10 bases. This CDR3 is CASSYDRYNEQFF. CDR3 DNA sequence: TGTGCCAGCAGTTACGACAGATACAATGAGCAGTTCTTC.

This rearrangement joins TRBV4-3 to TRBJ1-2; 8 nucleotides align to TRBD1. Germline V gene sequence: CDR1 LGHNA, CDR2 YSLEER. The length of the CDR3 is 15 residues. V lost 3 bases and J lost 7; bases outside the gene matches: 10. CDR3 coding DNA: TGCGCCAGCAGCCACCCGGGACAGGCTTTGGTTGGCTACACCTTC. Encoded protein: CASSHPGQALVGYTF.

In nucleotides, the CDR3 is TGCGCCAGCAGCCTAAAAGGGAGGACAACCCCTGGGTTTGAGCAGTTCTTC. Its protein is CASSLKGRTTPGFEQFF. V is TRBV4-3 and J is TRBJ2-1, with a weak D call TRBD2 (6 bases). The CDR3 is 17 amino acids. The V gene lost 4 bases and the J gene lost 9 bases, with 25 bases spanning the gap. Per the germline V gene, CDR1 is LGHNA and CDR2 is YSLEER.

This clone showed up just once. This chain joins TRBV7-3 and TRBJ2-1, with 7 bases lining up with TRBD1. Per the germline V gene, CDR1 is SGHTA and CDR2 is FQGTGA. The CDR3 covers 15 residues. After removal of 5 bases from V and 4 bases from J, the junction contained 8 bases not matched to a gene. As DNA, the CDR3 is TGTGCCAGCAGCCCCAGGGGGTCAGTTTACAATGAGCAGTTCTTC. It is translated as CASSPRGSVYNEQFF.

The rearrangement links TRBV9 to TRBJ2-7; 11 positions match TRBD2. Trimming removed 7 bases from V and 10 bases from J; junction bases left unmatched: 13. Germline CDR1 is SGDLS and CDR2 is YYNGEE. The CDR3 sequence is 14 residues long. The CDR3 sequence is CASSSGTSGTEQYF. CDR3 sequence (DNA): TGTGCCAGCTCCTCCGGGACTAGCGGAACCGAACAGTACTTC.

This clone was observed once. The genes are TRBV7-9 and TRBJ2-3; the match to TRBD2 covers 10 bases. Germline values: CDR1 SEHNR, CDR2 FQNEAQ (reference sequence). This CDR3 contains 14 residues. J lost 6 bases, V lost 2 bases, and 2 bases had no gene match. CDR3 sequence: CASSLTSGVDTQYF. DNA of the CDR3: TGTGCCAGCAGCTTAACTAGCGGGGTGGATACGCAGTATTTT.

The J gene is TRBJ1-1, the V gene TRBV19; 8 bases are shared with TRBD1. This CDR3 has 17 residues. CDR1 is LNHDA and CDR2 is SQIVND in the germline V gene (reference sequence). Trimming took 3 bases from V and 1 from J; bases not matched to a gene: 10. DNA for the CDR3: TGTGCCAGTAGTATTCCTGGACAGGGTCGACGGAACACTGAAGCTTTCTTT. Translated: CASSIPGQGRRNTEAFF.

V is TRBV2 and J is TRBJ2-6, with 9 nucleotides matching TRBD2. The CDR3 is 18 amino acids. Trimming took 5 bases from V and 3 from J; bases not matched to a gene: 11. CDR1 and CDR2 from the germline V gene are SNHLY and FYNNEI. The CDR3 bases are TGTGCCAGCAGTCCCGGGGTAGCGGGAGTTAGTGGGGCCAACGTCCTGACTTTC. This gives the protein CASSPGVAGVSGANVLTF.

The V and J genes are TRBV5-1 and TRBJ2-3, with TRBD2 as a possible D gene (5 bases). Trimming removed 4 bases from V and 2 bases from J, with 14 bases in between. There are 15 residues in the CDR3. Germline CDR1 reads SGHRS; CDR2 reads YFSETQ. CDR3 bases: TGCGCCAGCAGCCCGCGGGCTGGTTACACAGATACGCAGTATTTT. Translated: CASSPRAGYTDTQYF.

The chain carries TRBV5-1 and TRBJ2-1; the D gene is possibly TRBD2 (6 bases). V was trimmed by 4 bases and J by 9 bases, leaving 20 bases between them. The CDR3 extends over 15 amino acids. CDR1 is SGHRS, CDR2 YFSETQ, per germline. CDR3: CASSGGTANRIEQFF. CDR3 in DNA: TGCGCCAGCAGCGGCGGGACTGCTAACCGCATTGAGCAGTTCTTC.

This clone was picked up one time. V usage is TRBV11-3 and J usage is TRBJ2-5; maybe TRBD2 (5 bases). CDR3 length equals 13 residues. CDR1 and CDR2 from the germline V gene are SGHNT and YENEEA. V was shortened by 3 bases and J by 5 bases, with 10 bases between the two germline ends. The CDR3 sequence is CASSFKGEETQYF. For the CDR3, the DNA is TGTGCCAGCAGCTTCAAGGGAGAGGAGACCCAGTACTTC.

V usage is TRBV5-3 and J usage is TRBJ1-5, with TRBD1 matching 9 bases. TRBV5-3 is an ORF for which the function is uncertain. CDR3 length equals 15 residues. V trimming: 4 bases; J trimming: 2 bases; junction bases outside the gene matches: 4. CDR3: CARSPDRGGNQPQHF. Here the CDR3 DNA reads TGTGCCAGAAGCCCGGACAGGGGAGGCAATCAGCCCCAGCATTTT.

The chain has TRBV6-5 and TRBJ2-1; D perhaps matches TRBD1 (6 bases). The CDR3 covers 16 residues. V gave up 0 bases and J gave up 4 bases, with 13 bases separating them. CDR1 is MNHEY, CDR2 SVGAGI, per germline. The CDR3 bases are TGTGCCAGCAGTTACTCGAGAGGGGGATCTTACAATGAGCAGTTCTTC. Translation: CASSYSRGGSYNEQFF.

V usage is TRBV7-2 and J usage is TRBJ2-7; 15 bases align to TRBD2. Trimming removed 3 bases from V and 4 bases from J; junction bases left unmatched: 4. Germline V gene data show CDR1 as SGHTA and CDR2 as FQGNSA. The CDR3 length is 16 residues. CDR3 region: CASSLGTSGRMYEQYF. CDR3 DNA sequence: TGTGCCAGCAGCTTGGGGACTAGCGGGAGGATGTACGAGCAGTACTTC.

The chain employs TRBV18 and TRBJ2-1, with 9 bases aligning to TRBD2. This CDR3 comprises 19 residues. Germline CDR1 KGHSH, CDR2 LQKENI. V lost 2 bases to trimming and J lost 8 bases; unmatched junction nucleotides: 19. The CDR3 region has the DNA TGTGCCAGCTCACCAAGTCAGCCTAGCGGGATTGGTGTTGCCCATGAGCAGTTCTTC. The encoded protein is CASSPSQPSGIGVAHEQFF.